Below, 9 T cell receptor beta chains from the same sample are listed, as sequenced in a study of human T cells and chemical hapten exposure. Documented time point: pre-sensitization, week 0. The sample's treatment: therapeutic diphenylcyclopropenone sensitization with weekly scalp DPC. MiXCR was run by TCRdb on the RACE reads, yielding one entry per CDR3 protein. The sample holds more than 80,000 distinct CDR3 sequences, 9.5% to 14% seen once. The sequenced sample was whole blood, obtained in connection with sensitization to the hapten diphenylcyclopropenone (DPC). The receptors stem from a woman in her sixties with alopecia areata. Some clones in this sample may be carry-over from other donors' samples.

The sample holds many counts of this clonotype. The rearrangement links TRBV10-3 to TRBJ2-3; a weak D match, TRBD1 (6 bases). This CDR3 region has 13 residues. The ends were cut back, 5 bases at V and 6 bases at J, with 12 bases in the middle. CDR1 ENHRY and CDR2 SYGVKD come from the germline V gene. In DNA, the CDR3 is TGTGCCATCAGTTCTGGTCAGGGGGATACGCAGTATTTT. Amino acids: CAISSGQGDTQYF.

This clonotype has at least ten counts. The V gene is TRBV25-1, the J gene TRBJ2-3, with D uncertain. This CDR3 contains 12 residues. The V end was cut by 6 bases, the J end by 1 base, with 5 bases between. From germline, CDR1 is MGHDK and CDR2 SYGVNS. Here the CDR3 DNA reads TGTGCCAGCAGAGGAGGCACAGATACGCAGTATTTT. Its protein product is CASRGGTDTQYF.

Many counts were recorded for this clonotype. The chain couples TRBV13 to TRBJ2-1; the D call may be TRBD1 or TRBD2 (5 bases each). Trimming took off 3 bases at V and 0 bases at J, with 24 bases between the two ends. The CDR3 is made up of 20 amino acids. The germline gives CDR1 PRHDT, CDR2 FYEKMQ (reference sequence). The CDR3 nucleotides read TGTGCCAGCAGCTTGACCCCGGGACGCTTTATTATTAGCTCCTACAATGAGCAGTTCTTC. This sequence encodes CASSLTPGRFIISSYNEQFF.

V and J are TRBV20-1 and TRBJ2-1; 8 bases are a match to TRBD2. Germline values: CDR1 DFQATT, CDR2 SNEGSKA (reference sequence). The J segment lost 0 bases and the V segment lost 5 bases, leaving 3 bases of the junction unmatched. CDR3 length: 14 amino acids. The DNA of the CDR3 is TGCAGTGCTCAAAGCGGGAGCTCCTACAATGAGCAGTTCTTC. This gives the protein CSAQSGSSYNEQFF.

This clonotype showed up many times. The rearrangement joins TRBV10-2 to TRBJ2-7, with 8 bases aligning to TRBD2. From germline, CDR1 is WSHSY and CDR2 SAAADI. V trimming: 5 bases; J trimming: 1 base; junction bases outside the gene matches: 4. This CDR3 contains 14 residues. CDR3 coding DNA: TGCGCCAGCAGTAGATTAGCGGGGTCCTACGAGCAGTACTTC. Amino acid sequence: CASSRLAGSYEQYF.

This clonotype was counted many times. The rearrangement links TRBV20-1 to TRBJ2-1; 7 bases are a match to TRBD2. From germline, CDR1 is DFQATT and CDR2 SNEGSKA (reference sequence). This CDR3 contains 12 residues. V lost 4 bases to trimming and J lost 10 bases; unmatched junction nucleotides: 7. This CDR3 is CSATTSPREQFF. As DNA, the CDR3 is TGCAGTGCTACGACTAGCCCGCGGGAGCAGTTCTTC.

This clonotype was observed at least ten times. The chain employs TRBV20-1 and TRBJ1-5, with 10 nucleotides matching TRBD1. CDR1 and CDR2 from the germline V gene are DFQATT and SNEGSKA (reference sequence). This CDR3 region has 16 residues. With V trimmed by 3 bases and J by 4 bases, 9 bases remained unmatched. CDR3 sequence (DNA): TGCAGTGCTAGCAGGGACAGGGGATTGGGGAATCAGCCCCAGCATTTT. Translating it yields CSASRDRGLGNQPQHF.

This clonotype was counted only a few times. The V and J genes are TRBV3-1 and TRBJ2-7; D remains unclear. Trimming stripped 4 bases from V and 6 bases from J, with 13 bases between. Germline V gives CDR1 LGHDT, CDR2 YNNKEL (reference sequence). The CDR3 totals 13 residues. The CDR3 is CASSRIPTVEQYF. CDR3 DNA: TGTGCCAGCAGCCGAATTCCGACGGTCGAGCAGTACTTC.

This clonotype was counted many times. The V and J genes are TRBV3-1 and TRBJ2-2; D remains unclear. V was clipped by 3 bases and J by 3 bases, with 11 bases between them. Germline V gene sequence: CDR1 LGHDT, CDR2 YNNKEL (reference sequence). The CDR3 is 15 residues long. The CDR3 loop is CASSQNNFYTGELFF. CDR3 bases: TGTGCCAGCAGCCAGAACAACTTCTACACCGGGGAGCTGTTTTTT.